Following are 23 T cell receptor beta chains from one sample sequenced in a study of tumor-infiltrating lymphocytes in localized non-small cell lung cancer. Produced via immunoSEQ multiplex PCR; TCRdb's table is partial and in-frame only. The table lists about 24,000 clones, about three fifths of them singletons. Sequencing used lung tumor tissue. These TCRs come from a human donor with non-small cell lung cancer.

This sequence joins TRBV5-4 and TRBJ2-7; perhaps TRBD2 as D (5 bases). The CDR3 covers 14 residues. Between the trimmed V and J ends, which lost 3 bases and 0 bases, there was a span of 10 bases. Germline lookup yields CDR1 SGHNT and CDR2 YYREEE (reference sequence). Written as DNA, the CDR3 is TGTGCCAGCAGCTCCGGGATTGTCTCCTACGAGCAGTACTTC. Residues: CASSSGIVSYEQYF.

This sequence joins TRBV5-1 and TRBJ2-6; the D gene is possibly TRBD1 (5 bases). CDR3 length: 15 amino acids. The V gene lost 3 bases and the J gene lost 3 bases, with 10 bases spanning the gap. Germline CDR1 reads SGHRS; CDR2 reads YFSETQ. CDR3: CASSSQGSGANVLTF. The CDR3 DNA is TGCGCCAGCAGCTCCCAGGGTAGTGGGGCCAACGTCCTGACTTTC.

This chain links TRBV6-1 with TRBJ2-2; D gene unclear. Germline-derived CDR1 and CDR2 are MNHNS and SASEGT. Trimming left V 1 base short and J 6 bases short, with 6 bases between. This CDR3 contains 13 residues. CDR3: CASSEEGPGELFF. The CDR3 nucleotides read TGTGCCAGCAGTGAAGAGGGCCCCGGGGAGCTGTTTTTT.

This clone has only a few counts. V usage is TRBV5-1 and J usage is TRBJ1-1, with D possibly matching TRBD1 (6 bases). The germline V and J ends were trimmed by 0 bases and 1 base, with 7 bases remaining between them. Germline V gene sequence: CDR1 SGHRS, CDR2 YFSETQ. The CDR3 spans 14 residues. The CDR3 reads CASSLVGQNTEAFF. CDR3 bases: TGCGCCAGCAGCTTGGTGGGACAGAACACTGAAGCTTTCTTT.

V is TRBV6-5 and J is TRBJ2-1, with 8 bases matching TRBD2. From germline, CDR1 is MNHEY and CDR2 SVGAGI. V was pared by 6 bases and J by 6 bases, with 7 bases of the junction left unmatched. CDR3 length equals 14 residues. Here the CDR3 DNA reads TGTGCCAGCAGCTTCACTAGCGGAACCAATGAGCAGTTCTTC. Its protein product is CASSFTSGTNEQFF.

This chain uses TRBV10-2 with TRBJ2-2, with a tentative D call TRBD2 (5 bases). Germline lookup yields CDR1 WSHSY and CDR2 SAAADI. Trimming left V 6 bases short and J 0 bases short, with 8 bases between. The CDR3 runs to 14 residues. The CDR3 DNA reads as TGCGCCAGCAGCCCGGGATCGAACACCGGGGAGCTGTTTTTT. Its translation: CASSPGSNTGELFF.

This clone occurred a few times. The chain is built from TRBV15 and TRBJ2-7, with a tentative D call TRBD1 (5 bases). CDR1 is LNHNV and CDR2 is YYDKDF in the germline V gene (reference sequence). Trimming took 1 base from V and 6 from J, leaving 10 bases between them. The CDR3 sequence is 13 residues long. The CDR3: CATSRGQYSEQYF. CDR3 sequence (DNA): TGTGCCACCAGCAGAGGACAGTACAGCGAGCAGTACTTC.

The chain carries TRBV19 and TRBJ2-3, with D hard to call. The CDR3 covers 15 residues. In germline, CDR1 is LNHDA, CDR2 SQIVND (reference sequence). Trimming left V 5 bases short and J 0 bases short, with 12 bases between. CDR3 in DNA: TGTGCCAGTAGTTCCTTTCTCTCTAGCACAGATACGCAGTATTTT. It is translated as CASSSFLSSTDTQYF.

Only a few counts were recorded for this clone. The chain links TRBV11-2 to TRBJ2-4; D could derive from TRBD1 or TRBD2 (5 bases each). The germline gives CDR1 SGHAT, CDR2 FQNNGV. With 5 bases removed from V and 3 bases from J, the gap between germline ends came to 11 bases. This CDR3 spans 14 amino acids. Here the CDR3 DNA reads TGTGCCAGCAGCGTGGGACGGATCAAAAACATTCAGTACTTC. As protein: CASSVGRIKNIQYF. Full variable domain (missing parts from reference TRBV11-2 and TRBJ2-4): EAGVAQSPRYKIIEKRQSVAFWCNPISGHATLYWYQQILGQGPKLLIQFQNNGVVDDSQLPKDRFSAERLKGVDSTLKIQPAKLEDSAVYLCASSVGRIKNIQYFGAGTRLSVL.

In its sample, this clone was seen a few times. V and J are TRBV6-1 and TRBJ2-7; tentative D call: TRBD1 (6 bases). This CDR3 has 15 residues. Between the trimmed V and J ends, which lost 8 bases and 5 bases, there was a span of 22 bases. CDR1 is MNHNS, CDR2 SASEGT, per germline. The chain's CDR3 is CASGAPGRGSDEQYF. DNA of the CDR3: TGTGCCAGCGGGGCCCCCGGCAGGGGAAGCGACGAGCAGTACTTC.

The chain has TRBV5-5 and TRBJ2-7, with D unresolved. This CDR3 region has 15 residues. From germline, CDR1 is SGHKS and CDR2 YYEKEE (reference sequence). The ends were cut back, 4 bases at V and 1 base at J, with 15 bases in the middle. CDR3 loop: CASSEAVSRSYEQYF. The CDR3, as DNA: TGTGCCAGCAGCGAGGCCGTATCTAGATCCTACGAGCAGTACTTC.

The rearrangement uses TRBV7-3 and TRBJ2-1; D unresolved. Germline V gene lookup returns CDR1 SGHTA and CDR2 FQGTGA. CDR3 length: 15 amino acids. V gave up 4 bases and J gave up 0 bases, with 10 bases separating them. The CDR3: CASSSDTSSYNEQFF. In nucleotides, the CDR3 is TGTGCCAGCAGCTCCGACACAAGCTCCTACAATGAGCAGTTCTTC.

The rearrangement joins TRBV28 to TRBJ1-1, with D unclear. Germline-derived CDR1 and CDR2 are MDHEN and SYDVKM. Trimming took 4 bases from V and 8 from J, leaving 14 bases between them. The CDR3 consists of 13 residues. CDR3 amino acids: CASSWWPVKEAFF. CDR3 sequence (DNA): TGTGCCAGCAGTTGGTGGCCTGTCAAAGAAGCTTTCTTT.

This chain uses TRBV6-1 with TRBJ1-2, with a weak D call TRBD1 (5 bases). Trimming stripped 7 bases from V and 3 bases from J, with 12 bases between. This CDR3 spans 13 amino acids. CDR1 MNHNS and CDR2 SASEGT come from the germline V gene. The CDR3 DNA sequence: TGTGCCAGCACCGAAGACAGCTACTATGGCTACACCTTC. Amino acid sequence: CASTEDSYYGYTF.

This rearrangement joins TRBV6-5 to TRBJ1-3, with D unresolved. Germline CDR1 reads MNHEY; CDR2 reads SVGAGI. This CDR3 is 13 amino acids long. The ends were cut back, 7 bases at V and 1 base at J, with 8 bases in the middle. CDR3 nucleotide sequence: TGTGCCAGCATGTCCGGGTCTGGAAACACCATATATTTT. It is translated as CASMSGSGNTIYF.

The V call is TRBV6-4, the J call TRBJ1-1, with TRBD1 as a possible D gene (6 bases). The V gene's germline CDR1 is MRHNA and CDR2 SNTAGT. Trimming left V 5 bases short and J 4 bases short, with 11 bases between. The CDR3 loop spans 13 amino acids. CDR3 bases: TGTGCCAGCAGTCCACAGGGTGCCACTGAAGCTTTCTTT. Its translation: CASSPQGATEAFF.

This clone was observed a few times. This chain joins TRBV7-9 and TRBJ1-1; D is unresolved. The CDR3 is made up of 12 amino acids. Deletions cut 3 bases from V and 1 base from J, with 3 bases between. CDR1 SEHNR and CDR2 FQNEAQ come from the germline V gene (reference sequence). Here the CDR3 reads CASSLENTEAFF. CDR3 in DNA: TGTGCCAGCAGCTTGGAGAACACTGAAGCTTTCTTT. Drawing the rest from reference TRBV7-9 and TRBJ1-1, the complete variable domain is DTGVSQNPRHKITKRGQNVTFRCDPISEHNRLYWYRQTLGQGPEFLTYFQNEAQLEKSRLLSDRFSAERPKGSFSTLEIQRTEQGDSAMYLCASSLENTEAFFGQGTRLTVV.

This clone was counted a few times. The chain joins TRBV14 to TRBJ1-2, with D tentatively TRBD1 (5 bases). This CDR3 has 13 amino acids. The V end lost 1 base, the J end lost 8 bases, and 11 bases lay between the germline ends. Germline CDR1 reads SGHDN; CDR2 reads FVKESK. CDR3 coding DNA: TGTGCCAGCAGCCAAGTTTCAGGGAGGGGCTACACCTTC. This encodes CASSQVSGRGYTF.

The genes are TRBV6-1 and TRBJ2-1; 12 nucleotides line up with TRBD2. Germline V gene data show CDR1 as MNHNS and CDR2 as SASEGT. V lost 0 bases and J lost 0; bases outside the gene matches: 3. This CDR3 contains 18 residues. The CDR3 nucleotides read TGTGCCAGCAGTGAAGCTCCGACTAGCGGGAGCTCCTACAATGAGCAGTTCTTC. Amino acids: CASSEAPTSGSSYNEQFF.

This clone came up once. The V gene is TRBV6-5, the J gene TRBJ1-1, with 12 nucleotides matching TRBD1. Germline V lookup: CDR1 MNHEY, CDR2 SVGAGI. The CDR3 runs to 15 residues. Trimming removed 5 bases from V and 3 bases from J; junction bases left unmatched: 4. The CDR3 sequence: CASSRDRGQDTEAFF. CDR3 DNA: TGTGCCAGCAGTAGGGACAGGGGGCAGGACACTGAAGCTTTCTTT.

V usage is TRBV11-3 and J usage is TRBJ1-5; TRBD1 is a possible D gene (6 bases). There are 14 residues in the CDR3. Germline V gene lookup returns CDR1 SGHNT and CDR2 YENEEA. Trimming left V 4 bases short and J 4 bases short, with 11 bases between. The DNA of the CDR3 is TGTGCCAGCAGCTGGACAGCGGAGAATCAGCCCCAGCATTTT. Translated: CASSWTAENQPQHF.

For the CDR3, the DNA is TGTGCCAGCAGCTGGAACTTACTAGCGGGAGCCTACAATGAGCAGTTCTTC. Translation gives CASSWNLLAGAYNEQFF. The chain is built from TRBV11-2 and TRBJ2-1, with 11 bases aligning to TRBD2. The CDR3 extends over 17 amino acids. Per germline, CDR1 SGHAT and CDR2 FQNNGV. After removal of 4 bases from V and 2 bases from J, the junction contained 7 bases not matched to a gene.

This clone was seen more than once but under ten times. The V gene is TRBV7-2, the J gene TRBJ1-1; D is unclear. CDR1 is SGHTA and CDR2 is FQGNSA in the germline V gene. V was clipped by 3 bases and J by 0 bases, with 8 bases between them. CDR3 length equals 14 residues. The DNA for the CDR3 is TGTGCCAGCAGCTTCCGGATCATGAACACTGAAGCTTTCTTT. Its translation: CASSFRIMNTEAFF.